This TCR beta chain is drawn from a study of blood T cell repertoires in COVID-19. Study-wide context: Spain, Italy and the United States supplied samples that represented acute and convalescent COVID-19. PBMCs, B-cell-depleted T cells, or T cells were the source of the cDNA or gDNA that made up the material.

Source study methods: Estimated nucleated cell counts came from reference gene primer amplification. The assay was immunoSEQ multiplex PCR, and TCRdb's table has in-frame clones only and misses some. V, J and clone size are taken as reported in that table, and D and trimming were inferred from the DNA itself. The sample carries some 30,000 clones, 70% to 90% recorded once. Seattle-derived patients entered the study during active infection and were followed longitudinally. Germline CDR1 MNHEY, CDR2 SVGEGT. V was pared by 2 bases and J by 4 bases, with 15 bases between. The CDR3 runs to 16 residues. The receptor was isolated from a woman older than 75 with COVID-19, enrolled during active disease. Sequenced sample: peripheral blood. The chain combines TRBV6-2 or TRBV6-3 with TRBJ1-5, with D perhaps matching TRBD1 (5 bases). Here the CDR3 DNA reads TGTGCCAGCAGTTACCGCGGGGCCCCGGTGAATCAGCCCCAGCATTTT. Translated, it gives CASSYRGAPVNQPQHF.